Presented here are 22 T cell receptor beta chains from one specimen sequenced in a study of PD-1 blockade in classical Hodgkin lymphoma. The repertoire was sequenced with immunoSEQ multiplex PCR; TCRdb's copy has only in-frame clones and lacks some. The sample gives around 15,000 clones, about 89% of which show up once; approximately 17% is in the top ten. Time point noted: cycle 4 day 1 (C4D1), after less than 7 weeks of nivolumab. Brentuximab vedotin exposure varied, and every patient relapsed after autologous stem cell transplantation. CD8+ T cells were isolated from thawed PBMCs by magnetic negative selection. Sequenced here: CD8+ T cells from blood, sampled before the fourth cycle of nivolumab. All receptors come from a human donor with classical Hodgkin lymphoma.

The V call is TRBV10-1, the J call TRBJ2-1, with a tentative D call TRBD2 (5 bases). The CDR3 sequence is 17 residues long. CDR1 is WNHNN and CDR2 is SYGVQD in the germline V gene (reference sequence). The germline V and J ends were trimmed by 3 bases and 0 bases, with 15 bases remaining between them. In nucleotides, the CDR3 is TGCGCCAGCAGTGATTCGACCGAGGGATCCTCCTACAATGAGCAGTTCTTC. The encoded protein is CASSDSTEGSSYNEQFF.

This chain links TRBV19 with TRBJ2-1; 9 bases are shared with TRBD2. Germline loops: CDR1 LNHDA, CDR2 SQIVND (reference sequence). The CDR3 is made up of 16 amino acids. Losses at the gene ends were 3 bases for V and 5 bases for J; bases not matched to a gene: 8. In nucleotides, the CDR3 is TGTGCCAGTAGTATGACCCCTCTAGCGGGACACAATGAGCAGTTCTTC. It encodes CASSMTPLAGHNEQFF.

The CDR3 reads CASRLGEKLFF. Written as DNA, the CDR3 is TGTGCCAGCAGGCTGGGGGAGAAACTGTTTTTT. The chain couples TRBV6-1 to TRBJ1-4, with D tentatively TRBD1 (5 bases). This CDR3 is built from 11 residues. The V and J ends lost 6 bases and 11 bases respectively, with 10 bases between them. Germline V gives CDR1 MNHNS, CDR2 SASEGT.

This chain joins TRBV7-9 and TRBJ2-5; perhaps TRBD2 as D (6 bases). CDR1 is SEHNR, CDR2 FQNEAQ, per germline (reference sequence). Between the trimmed V and J ends, which lost 1 base and 7 bases, there was a span of 7 bases. The CDR3 totals 12 residues. CDR3 DNA: TGTGCCAGCAGCTTAGTGGAGGGGACCCAGTACTTC. It codes for CASSLVEGTQYF.

The chain links TRBV27 to TRBJ2-3; D is uncertain. V lost 3 bases to trimming and J lost 1 base, with 14 bases between them. The CDR3 consists of 16 residues. Germline values: CDR1 MNHEY, CDR2 SMNVEV (reference sequence). The DNA of the CDR3 is TGTGCCAGCAGTTTGTTGAAGCCCCACGGCACAGATACGCAGTATTTT. Translation: CASSLLKPHGTDTQYF.

This clone was seen a single time. This chain's CDR3 is CASSRRDSRSYEQYF. The CDR3 coding sequence is TGTGCCAGCAGCCGTAGGGACAGCCGCTCCTACGAGCAGTACTTC. The chain links TRBV7-9 to TRBJ2-7; 7 bases align to TRBD1. The CDR3 is 15 residues long. Germline CDR1 is SEHNR and CDR2 is FQNEAQ (reference sequence). The ends lost 5 bases at V and 0 bases at J; junction bases unmatched: 7.

The chain uses TRBV5-1 and TRBJ1-4; D is perhaps TRBD1 (5 bases). This CDR3 has 15 amino acids. CDR1 is SGHRS, CDR2 YFSETQ, per germline. V was shortened by 0 bases and J by 8 bases, with 14 bases between the two germline ends. The CDR3 region has the DNA TGCGCCAGCAGCTTGGATGGGACGCTAGGCGAAAAACTGTTTTTT. This encodes CASSLDGTLGEKLFF.

This chain connects TRBV7-6 to TRBJ1-1, with D unresolved. The CDR3 has 13 residues. Trimming pared 1 base from V and 8 bases from J, leaving 11 bases between. Germline assignment: CDR1 SGHVS and CDR2 FNYEAQ. The CDR3 nucleotides read TGTGCCAGCAGCTTAGGGACGGACGGAGAAGCTTTCTTT. Its translation: CASSLGTDGEAFF.

The chain uses TRBV11-3 and TRBJ2-7; 7 bases are shared with TRBD1. Germline V lookup: CDR1 SGHNT, CDR2 YENEEA. V dropped 0 bases and J dropped 2; count of bases not matched to a gene: 1. CDR3 length: 14 residues. The CDR3 bases are TGTGCCAGCAGCTTAGATAGGGGGCCCTACGAGCAGTACTTC. Residues: CASSLDRGPYEQYF.

V usage is TRBV25-1 and J usage is TRBJ2-7; D is uncertain. CDR1 and CDR2 (germline): MGHDK, SYGVNS. The CDR3 runs 14 residues. Trimming removed 6 bases from V and 6 bases from J, with 18 bases in between. The CDR3 bases are TGTGCCAGCAGCGCAGCCCCCTGGGTAGGCGAGCAGTACTTC. Its translation is CASSAAPWVGEQYF.

V usage is TRBV5-6 and J usage is TRBJ2-1, with 7 bases aligning to TRBD1. Germline values: CDR1 SGHDT, CDR2 YYEEEE. J was trimmed by 2 bases and V by 3 bases; bases with no gene match: 5. This CDR3 is built from 15 residues. Here the CDR3 DNA reads TGTGCCAGCAGCTACGGGACAGTGACCTACAATGAGCAGTTCTTC. Protein: CASSYGTVTYNEQFF.

The chain links TRBV30 to TRBJ2-2, with D possibly TRBD1 on 5 matching bases. The germline gives CDR1 GTSNPN, CDR2 SVGIG (reference sequence). Between the trimmed V and J ends, which lost 2 bases and 6 bases, there was a span of 7 bases. The CDR3 spans 12 residues. Here the CDR3 reads CAWSRGPGELFF. The CDR3 DNA reads TGTGCCTGGAGTAGGGGCCCCGGGGAGCTGTTTTTT.

The rearrangement joins TRBV28 to TRBJ2-7; TRBD2 is a possible D gene (5 bases). Trimming removed 3 bases from V and 3 bases from J, with 6 bases in between. CDR3 length: 12 residues. Germline CDR1 MDHEN, CDR2 SYDVKM. In nucleotides, the CDR3 is TGTGCCAGCAGTTTTCGGGACTACGAGCAGTACTTC. Its protein is CASSFRDYEQYF.

The V and J genes are TRBV19 and TRBJ2-1; 7 bases match TRBD1. The V segment lost 5 bases and the J segment 4 bases; nucleotides outside the gene matches: 5. The germline gives CDR1 LNHDA, CDR2 SQIVND (reference sequence). The CDR3 runs 14 residues. Here the CDR3 DNA reads TGTGCCAGTAGTTTGGGACAGACTTACAATGAGCAGTTCTTC. It encodes CASSLGQTYNEQFF.

V gene TRBV4-1 combines with J gene TRBJ2-1; 9 bases agree with TRBD1. The CDR3 is 15 residues long. With 1 base clipped from V and 8 bases from J, the junction kept 6 bases outside the gene matches. CDR1 and CDR2 (germline): MGHRA, YSYEKL. The CDR3: CASSQVGTGWDEQFF. The CDR3, as DNA: TGCGCCAGCAGCCAAGTCGGGACAGGGTGGGATGAGCAGTTCTTC.

J is TRBJ1-2 and V is TRBV2, with a tentative D call TRBD1 (6 bases). The CDR3 length is 14 residues. Trimming removed 7 bases at V and 2 bases at J, with 14 bases between. The germline V gene has CDR1 SNHLY and CDR2 FYNNEI. The chain's CDR3 is CASIGQQLNYGYTF. CDR3 sequence (DNA): TGTGCCAGCATTGGACAGCAATTAAACTATGGCTACACCTTC. Based on the CDR3 plus reference TRBV2 and TRBJ1-2, the full variable domain is EPEVTQTPSHQVTQMGQEVILRCVPISNHLYFYWYRQILGQKVEFLVSFYNNEISEKSEIFDDQFSVERPDGSNFTLKIRSTKLEDSAMYFCASIGQQLNYGYTFGSGTRLTVV.

The chain carries TRBV10-3 and TRBJ2-7; D is undetermined. The CDR3 covers 15 residues. From germline, CDR1 is ENHRY and CDR2 SYGVKD. Deletions cut 3 bases from V and 3 bases from J, with 15 bases between. Written as DNA, the CDR3 is TGTGCCATCAGTGACCTTGGCAAGAACAGCTACGAGCAGTACTTC. Translating gives CAISDLGKNSYEQYF.

This chain joins TRBV6-1 and TRBJ2-1; D is possibly TRBD1 (5 bases). The CDR3 runs to 15 residues. V shed 3 bases and J shed 6 bases, with 15 bases lying between them. The germline V gene encodes CDR1 MNHNS and CDR2 SASEGT. CDR3 nucleotide sequence: TGTGCCAGCAGTGAGGTATCAGGGTTGGCCAATGAGCAGTTCTTC. It translates to CASSEVSGLANEQFF.

The V call is TRBV10-1, the J call TRBJ2-1; unclear D gene. The CDR3 loop spans 14 amino acids. The germline V and J ends were trimmed by 3 bases and 2 bases, with 8 bases remaining between them. Germline values: CDR1 WNHNN, CDR2 SYGVQD (reference sequence). The CDR3: CASSDRKAYNEQFF. DNA for the CDR3: TGCGCCAGCAGTGATCGGAAGGCCTACAATGAGCAGTTCTTC.

This rearrangement joins TRBV5-4 to TRBJ2-5, with D possibly being TRBD2 (6 bases). The CDR3 has 14 amino acids. Germline lookup yields CDR1 SGHNT and CDR2 YYREEE (reference sequence). The V gene lost 3 bases and the J gene lost 4 bases, with 13 bases spanning the gap. The CDR3 reads CASSSPGTPETQYF. The DNA for the CDR3 is TGTGCCAGCAGCTCGCCCGGGACTCCAGAGACCCAGTACTTC.

This chain connects TRBV7-8 to TRBJ2-3; D is ambiguous. Germline V lookup: CDR1 SGHVS, CDR2 FQNEAQ. Trimming took 2 bases from V and 6 from J, leaving 15 bases between them. There are 15 residues in the CDR3. The DNA for the CDR3 is TGTGCCAGCAGCTTACGGGCCCCTAATCGGGATACGCAGTATTTT. Amino acids: CASSLRAPNRDTQYF.

This chain joins TRBV6-6 and TRBJ1-5, with D unresolved. V lost 5 bases to trimming and J lost 2 bases, with 16 bases between them. Germline V CDR1 and CDR2: MNHNY, SVGAGI (reference sequence). The CDR3 spans 16 residues. The CDR3 here is CASSHDPGSGNQPQHF. The CDR3 nucleotides read TGTGCCAGCAGTCACGACCCGGGGTCTGGCAATCAGCCCCAGCATTTT.